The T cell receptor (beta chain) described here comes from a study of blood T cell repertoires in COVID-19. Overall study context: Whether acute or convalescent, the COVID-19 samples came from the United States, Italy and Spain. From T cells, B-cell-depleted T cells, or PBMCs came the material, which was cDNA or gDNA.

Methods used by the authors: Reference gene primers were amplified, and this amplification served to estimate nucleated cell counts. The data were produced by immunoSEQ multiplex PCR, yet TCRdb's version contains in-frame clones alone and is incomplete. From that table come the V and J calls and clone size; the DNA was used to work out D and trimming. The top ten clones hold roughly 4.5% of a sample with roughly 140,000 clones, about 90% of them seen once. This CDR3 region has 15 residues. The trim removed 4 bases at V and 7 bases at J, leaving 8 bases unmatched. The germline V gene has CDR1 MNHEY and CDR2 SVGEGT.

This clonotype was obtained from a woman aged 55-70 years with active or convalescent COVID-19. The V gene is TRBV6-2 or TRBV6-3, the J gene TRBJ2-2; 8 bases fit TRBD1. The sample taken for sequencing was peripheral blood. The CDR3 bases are TGTGCCAGCAGTTCACGACAGGGGCCCATCGGGGAGCTGTTTTTT. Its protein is CASSSRQGPIGELFF.